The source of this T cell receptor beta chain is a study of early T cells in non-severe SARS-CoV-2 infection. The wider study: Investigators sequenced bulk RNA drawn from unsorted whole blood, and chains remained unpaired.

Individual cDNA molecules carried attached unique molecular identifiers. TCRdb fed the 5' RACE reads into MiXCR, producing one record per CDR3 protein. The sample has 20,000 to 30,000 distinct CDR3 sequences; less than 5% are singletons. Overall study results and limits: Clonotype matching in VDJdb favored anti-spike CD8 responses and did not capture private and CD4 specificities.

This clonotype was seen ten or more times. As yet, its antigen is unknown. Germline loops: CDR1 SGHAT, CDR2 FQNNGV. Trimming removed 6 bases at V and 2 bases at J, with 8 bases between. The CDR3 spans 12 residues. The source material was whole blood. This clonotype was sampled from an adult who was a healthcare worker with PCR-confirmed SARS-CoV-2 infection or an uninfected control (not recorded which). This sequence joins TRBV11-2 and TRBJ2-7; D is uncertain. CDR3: CASRFQAYEQYF. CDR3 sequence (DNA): TGTGCCAGCAGATTTCAAGCCTACGAGCAGTACTTC.